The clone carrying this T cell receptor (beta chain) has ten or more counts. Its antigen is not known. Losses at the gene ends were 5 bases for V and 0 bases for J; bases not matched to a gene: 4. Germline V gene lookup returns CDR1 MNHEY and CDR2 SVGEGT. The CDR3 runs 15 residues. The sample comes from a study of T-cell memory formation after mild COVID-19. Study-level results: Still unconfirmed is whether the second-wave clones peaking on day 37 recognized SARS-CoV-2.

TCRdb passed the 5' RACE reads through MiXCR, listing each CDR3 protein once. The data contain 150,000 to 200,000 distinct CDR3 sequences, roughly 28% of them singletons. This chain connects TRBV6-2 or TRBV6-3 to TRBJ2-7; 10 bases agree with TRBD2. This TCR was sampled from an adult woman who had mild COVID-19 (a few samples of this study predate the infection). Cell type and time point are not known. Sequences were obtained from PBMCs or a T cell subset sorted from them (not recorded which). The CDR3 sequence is CASSTTSGVSYEQYF. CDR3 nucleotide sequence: TGTGCCAGCAGTACCACTAGCGGGGTCTCCTACGAGCAGTACTTC.